Reported below is one T cell receptor beta chain. Its cognate antigen is unknown. The data stem from a study of cytomegalovirus exposure and HLA in healthy donors. Points from the study as a whole: Earlier findings revealed that most TCR beta V segments proved productive either about 87% or about 30% of the time. One cluster of highly shared sequence variants probably arose as a sequencing artifact. As a later analysis showed, a missense DCLRE1C variant was linked to trimming of TCR beta V- and J-genes. The study assumed roughly uniform donor sequencing depth for presence/absence analyses.

PCR employed 60 Vbeta and 13 Jbeta primers. Assay: immunoSEQ multiplex PCR; the TCRdb copy retains only in-frame clones and omits some. The table has around 100,000 clones, 60% to 80% seen once. With 4 bases removed from V and 0 bases from J, the gap between germline ends came to 10 bases. CDR3 length: 15 residues. Germline CDR1 is SGHRS and CDR2 is YFSETQ. Sequenced material: PBMCs. The origin of this receptor is a woman aged 55-69 years in good health and CMV-seropositive. The chain carries TRBV5-1 and TRBJ1-4; D remains unclear. The CDR3 region is CASSDTASTNEKLFF. The CDR3, as DNA: TGCGCCAGCAGCGATACAGCCTCAACTAATGAAAAACTGTTTTTT.